This T cell receptor (beta chain) was retrieved from a study of T-cell reconstitution after alpha-beta-depleted transplantation in children. Unmatched junction bases numbered 4, after V lost 3 bases and J lost 3 bases. The CDR3 has 15 residues. Germline CDR1 reads MNHEY; CDR2 reads SVGEGT. TCRbeta library preparation incorporated unique molecular identifiers. In TCRdb, the PCR reads were re-called with MiXCR into one record per CDR3 protein. The sample includes approximately 520,000 distinct CDR3 sequences, roughly 33% seen only once; the top ten take approximately 2.3%. This TCR came from a human donor who donated a stem cell graft to a child with aplastic anemia. Material: PBMCs from the stem cell graft donor, obtained from the stem cell graft. This sequence joins TRBV6-2 or TRBV6-3 and TRBJ2-4; 8 bases align to TRBD1. The DNA for the CDR3 is TGTGCCAGCAGTTATCCAGGGACAGGCAAAAACATTCAGTACTTC. This translates into CASSYPGTGKNIQYF.